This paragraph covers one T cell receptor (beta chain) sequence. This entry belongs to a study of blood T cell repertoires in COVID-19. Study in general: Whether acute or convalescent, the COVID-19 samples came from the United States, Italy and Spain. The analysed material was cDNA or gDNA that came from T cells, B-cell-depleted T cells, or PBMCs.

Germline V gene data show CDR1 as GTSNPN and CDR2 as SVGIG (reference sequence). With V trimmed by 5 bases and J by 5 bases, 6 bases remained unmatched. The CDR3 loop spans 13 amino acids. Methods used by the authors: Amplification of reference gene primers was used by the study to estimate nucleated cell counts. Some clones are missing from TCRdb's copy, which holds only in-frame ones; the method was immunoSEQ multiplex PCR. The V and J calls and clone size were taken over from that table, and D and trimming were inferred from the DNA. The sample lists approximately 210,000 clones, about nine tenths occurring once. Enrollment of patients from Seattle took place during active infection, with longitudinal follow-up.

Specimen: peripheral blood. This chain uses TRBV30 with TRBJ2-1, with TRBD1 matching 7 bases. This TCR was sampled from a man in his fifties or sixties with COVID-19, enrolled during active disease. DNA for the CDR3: TGTGCCTGGGGGGCGCAGGGGGACAATGAGCAGTTCTTC. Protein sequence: CAWGAQGDNEQFF.